This T cell receptor beta chain was sequenced in a study of blood T cell repertoires in COVID-19. Study in general: T cells, B-cell-depleted T cells, or PBMCs supplied cDNA or gDNA.

A Seattle source enrolled patients during active infection and followed them longitudinally. With 0 bases clipped from V and 10 bases from J, the junction kept 5 bases outside the gene matches. CDR1 and CDR2 from the germline V gene are SGDLS and YYNGEE. CDR3 length: 15 residues. Measured with immunoSEQ multiplex PCR; TCRdb has only the in-frame clones, and not every one. The profile covers approximately 300,000 clones, with 75% to 95% appearing a single time and 6.8% taken by the ten largest. This chain joins TRBV9 and TRBJ1-6, with TRBD1 identical over 9 bases. The material sequenced was peripheral blood. This receptor was identified in a young woman with COVID-19, enrolled during active disease. The CDR3 nucleotides read TGTGCCAGCAGCGTAGCAGGGACAGGGAGCTCACCCCTCCACTTT. This sequence encodes CASSVAGTGSSPLHF.